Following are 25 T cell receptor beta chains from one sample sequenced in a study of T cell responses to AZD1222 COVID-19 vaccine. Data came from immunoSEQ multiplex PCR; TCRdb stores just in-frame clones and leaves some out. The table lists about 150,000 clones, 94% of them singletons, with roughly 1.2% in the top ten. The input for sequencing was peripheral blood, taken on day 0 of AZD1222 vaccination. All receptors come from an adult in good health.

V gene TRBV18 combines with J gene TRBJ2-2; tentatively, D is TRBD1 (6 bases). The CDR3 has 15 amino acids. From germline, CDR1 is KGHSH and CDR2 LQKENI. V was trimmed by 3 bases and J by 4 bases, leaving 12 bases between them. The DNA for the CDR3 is TGTGCCAGCTCACCGACAGGTAGTGTCACCGGGGAGCTGTTTTTT. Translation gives CASSPTGSVTGELFF.

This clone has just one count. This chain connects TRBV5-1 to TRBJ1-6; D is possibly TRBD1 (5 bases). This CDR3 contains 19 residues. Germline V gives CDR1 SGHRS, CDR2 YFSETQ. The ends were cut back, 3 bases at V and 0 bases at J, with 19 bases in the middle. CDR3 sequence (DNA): TGCGCCAGCAGCTCCATACCGGGACGGAGCAGCTCCTATAATTCACCCCTCCACTTT. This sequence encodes CASSSIPGRSSSYNSPLHF.

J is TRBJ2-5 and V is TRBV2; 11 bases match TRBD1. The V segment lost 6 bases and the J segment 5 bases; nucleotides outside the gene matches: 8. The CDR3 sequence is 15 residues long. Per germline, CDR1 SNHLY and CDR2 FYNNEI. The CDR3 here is CASRAGQGAGETQYF. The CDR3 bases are TGTGCCAGCAGGGCAGGACAGGGGGCGGGGGAGACCCAGTACTTC.

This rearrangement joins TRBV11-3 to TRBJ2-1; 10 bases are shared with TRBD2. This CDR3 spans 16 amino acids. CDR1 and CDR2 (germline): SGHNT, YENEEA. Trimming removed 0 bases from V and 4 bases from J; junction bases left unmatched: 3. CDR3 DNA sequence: TGTGCCAGCAGCTTAGATCAGCGGGGGGGGTACAATGAGCAGTTCTTC. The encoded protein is CASSLDQRGGYNEQFF.

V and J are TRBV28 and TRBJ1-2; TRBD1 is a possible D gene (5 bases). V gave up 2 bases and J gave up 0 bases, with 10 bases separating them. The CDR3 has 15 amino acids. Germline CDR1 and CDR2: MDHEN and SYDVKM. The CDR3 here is CASSLIRGPNYGYTF. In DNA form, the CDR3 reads TGTGCCAGCAGTTTAATTCGGGGACCTAACTATGGCTACACCTTC.

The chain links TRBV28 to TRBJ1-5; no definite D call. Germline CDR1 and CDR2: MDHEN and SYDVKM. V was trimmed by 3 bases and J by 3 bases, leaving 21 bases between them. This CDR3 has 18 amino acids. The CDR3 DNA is TGTGCCAGCAGTTTTAATCCCGGGATCCTCGCCTCCAATCAGCCCCAGCATTTT. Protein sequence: CASSFNPGILASNQPQHF.

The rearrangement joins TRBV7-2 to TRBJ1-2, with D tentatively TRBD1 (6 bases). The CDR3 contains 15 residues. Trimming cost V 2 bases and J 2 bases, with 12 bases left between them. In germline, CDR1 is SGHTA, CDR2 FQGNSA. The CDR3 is CASSLQGNQNYGYTF. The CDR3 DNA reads TGTGCCAGCAGCTTACAGGGGAACCAGAACTATGGCTACACCTTC.

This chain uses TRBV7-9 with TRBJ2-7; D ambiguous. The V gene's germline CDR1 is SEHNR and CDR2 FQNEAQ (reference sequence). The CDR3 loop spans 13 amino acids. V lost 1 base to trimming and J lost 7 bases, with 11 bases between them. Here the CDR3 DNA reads TGTGCCAGCAGCTTAGAGAGCACGCGAGAGCAGTACGTC. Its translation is CASSLESTREQYV.

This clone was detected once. CDR3 DNA sequence: TGTGCCAGCAGCCCCGGGACTATCTACGAGCAGTACGTC. This encodes CASSPGTIYEQYV. The chain employs TRBV6-2 or TRBV6-3 and TRBJ2-7, with 7 positions matching TRBD2. Germline CDR1 and CDR2: MNHEY and SVGEGT. Unmatched junction bases numbered 5, after V lost 6 bases and J lost 3 bases. The CDR3 is 13 residues long.

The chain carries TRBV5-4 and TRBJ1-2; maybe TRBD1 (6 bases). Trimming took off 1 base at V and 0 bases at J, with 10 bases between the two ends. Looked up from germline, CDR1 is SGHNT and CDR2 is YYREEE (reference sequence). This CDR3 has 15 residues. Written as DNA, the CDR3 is TGTGCCAGCAGCTTGTTGGGGGGCTCTAACTATGGCTACACCTTC. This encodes CASSLLGGSNYGYTF. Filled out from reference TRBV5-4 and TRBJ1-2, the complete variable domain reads ETGVTQSPTHLIKTRGQQVTLRCSSQSGHNTVSWYQQALGQGPQFIFQYYREEENGRGNFPPRFSGLQFPNYSSELNVNALELDDSALYLCASSLLGGSNYGYTFGSGTRLTVV.

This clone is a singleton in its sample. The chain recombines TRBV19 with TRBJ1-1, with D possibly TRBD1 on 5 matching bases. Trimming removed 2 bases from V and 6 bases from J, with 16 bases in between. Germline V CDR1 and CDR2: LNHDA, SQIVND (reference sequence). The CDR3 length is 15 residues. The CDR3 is CASSIWGLTGSEAFF. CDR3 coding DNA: TGTGCCAGTAGTATATGGGGCCTAACCGGGTCTGAAGCTTTCTTT.

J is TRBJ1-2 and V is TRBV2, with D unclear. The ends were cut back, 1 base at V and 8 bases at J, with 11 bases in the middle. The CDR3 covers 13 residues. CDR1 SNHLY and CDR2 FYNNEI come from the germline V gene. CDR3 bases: TGTGCCAGCAGTGAAGGGACGCAGTACGGCTACACCTTC. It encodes CASSEGTQYGYTF.

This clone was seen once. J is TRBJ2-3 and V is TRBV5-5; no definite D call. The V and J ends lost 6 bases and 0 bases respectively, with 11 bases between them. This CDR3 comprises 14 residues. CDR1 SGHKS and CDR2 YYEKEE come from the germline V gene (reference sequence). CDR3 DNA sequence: TGTGCCAGCATTAAAGAGGCTAGCACAGATACGCAGTATTTT. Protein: CASIKEASTDTQYF.

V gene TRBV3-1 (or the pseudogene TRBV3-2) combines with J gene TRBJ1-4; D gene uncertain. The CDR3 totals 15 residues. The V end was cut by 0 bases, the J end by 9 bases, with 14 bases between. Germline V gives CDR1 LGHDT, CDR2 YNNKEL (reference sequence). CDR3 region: CASSQDISPSKKLFF. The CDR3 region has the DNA TGTGCCAGCAGCCAAGATATCTCGCCAAGCAAAAAACTGTTTTTT.

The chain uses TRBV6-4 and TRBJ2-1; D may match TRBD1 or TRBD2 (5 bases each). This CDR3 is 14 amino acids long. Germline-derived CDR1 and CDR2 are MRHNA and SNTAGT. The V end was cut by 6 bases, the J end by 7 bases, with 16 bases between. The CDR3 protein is CASSDRGERNEQFF. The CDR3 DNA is TGTGCCAGCAGCGACCGAGGGGAGCGGAATGAGCAGTTCTTC.

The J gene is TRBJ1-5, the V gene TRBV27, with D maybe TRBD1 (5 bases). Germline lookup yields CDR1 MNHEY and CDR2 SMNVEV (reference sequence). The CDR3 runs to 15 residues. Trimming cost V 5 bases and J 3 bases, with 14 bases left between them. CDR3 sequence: CASSLGGFDNQPQHF. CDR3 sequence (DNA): TGTGCCAGCAGTCTGGGGGGGTTTGACAATCAGCCCCAGCATTTT.

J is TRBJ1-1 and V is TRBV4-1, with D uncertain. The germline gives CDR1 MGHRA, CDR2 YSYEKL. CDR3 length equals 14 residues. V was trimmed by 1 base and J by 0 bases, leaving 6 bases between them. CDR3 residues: CASSQGLMNTEAFF. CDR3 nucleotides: TGCGCCAGCAGCCAAGGTTTGATGAACACTGAAGCTTTCTTT.

The CDR3 is CASSQDHTANYGYTF. CDR3 DNA: TGTGCCAGCAGCCAAGATCATACAGCCAACTATGGCTACACCTTC. The V call is TRBV4-2, the J call TRBJ1-2; the D is unclear. The germline V gene has CDR1 LGHNA and CDR2 YNFKEQ. This CDR3 is built from 15 residues. The ends were cut back, 0 bases at V and 2 bases at J, with 10 bases in the middle.

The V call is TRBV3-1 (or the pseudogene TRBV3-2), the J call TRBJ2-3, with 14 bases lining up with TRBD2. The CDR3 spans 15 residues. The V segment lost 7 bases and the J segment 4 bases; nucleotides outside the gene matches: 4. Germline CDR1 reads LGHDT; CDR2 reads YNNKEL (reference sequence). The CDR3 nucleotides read TGTGCCAGCACCCAGACTAGCGGGGGGGCAGATACGCAGTATTTT. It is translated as CASTQTSGGADTQYF.

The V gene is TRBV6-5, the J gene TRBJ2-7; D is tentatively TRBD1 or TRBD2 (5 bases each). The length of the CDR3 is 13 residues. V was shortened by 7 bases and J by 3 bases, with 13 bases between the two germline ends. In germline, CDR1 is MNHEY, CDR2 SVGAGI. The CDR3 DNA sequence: TGTGCCAGCACCCGGGACCCCGTCTACGAGCAGTACGTC. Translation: CASTRDPVYEQYV.

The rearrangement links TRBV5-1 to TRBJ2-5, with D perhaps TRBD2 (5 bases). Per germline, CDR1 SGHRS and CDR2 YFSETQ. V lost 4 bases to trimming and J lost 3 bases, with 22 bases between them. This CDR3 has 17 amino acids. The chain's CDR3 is CASSRGNSGLEKETQYF. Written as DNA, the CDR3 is TGCGCCAGCAGCCGTGGTAATTCGGGGTTGGAGAAAGAGACCCAGTACTTC.

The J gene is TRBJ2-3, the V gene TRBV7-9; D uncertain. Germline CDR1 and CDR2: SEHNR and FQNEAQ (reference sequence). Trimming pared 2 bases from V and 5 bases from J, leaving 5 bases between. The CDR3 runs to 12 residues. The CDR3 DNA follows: TGTGCCAGCAGCTTATCGGGAGATACGCAGTATTTT. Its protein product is CASSLSGDTQYF.

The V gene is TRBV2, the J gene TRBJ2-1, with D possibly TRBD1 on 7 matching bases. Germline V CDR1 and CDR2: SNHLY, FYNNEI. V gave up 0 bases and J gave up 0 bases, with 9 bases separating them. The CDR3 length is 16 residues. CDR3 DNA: TGTGCCAGCAGTGAAGCGCAGGGGGGCTCCTACAATGAGCAGTTCTTC. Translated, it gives CASSEAQGGSYNEQFF. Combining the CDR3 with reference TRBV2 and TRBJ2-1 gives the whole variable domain EPEVTQTPSHQVTQMGQEVILRCVPISNHLYFYWYRQILGQKVEFLVSFYNNEISEKSEIFDDQFSVERPDGSNFTLKIRSTKLEDSAMYFCASSEAQGGSYNEQFFGPGTRLTVL.

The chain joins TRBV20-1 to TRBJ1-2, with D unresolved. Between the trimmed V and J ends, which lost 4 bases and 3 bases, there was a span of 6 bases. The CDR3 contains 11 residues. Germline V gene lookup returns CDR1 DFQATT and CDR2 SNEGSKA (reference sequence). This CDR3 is CSATFDYGYTF. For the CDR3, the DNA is TGCAGTGCTACGTTCGACTATGGCTACACCTTC.

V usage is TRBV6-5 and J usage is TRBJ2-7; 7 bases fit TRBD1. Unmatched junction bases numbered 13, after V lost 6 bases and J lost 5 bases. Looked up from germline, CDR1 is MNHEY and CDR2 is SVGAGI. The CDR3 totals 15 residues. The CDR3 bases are TGTGCCAGCAGGAGAGAAGGACAGGTCCTAGACGAGCAGTACGTC. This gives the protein CASRREGQVLDEQYV.